A single sample is the source of the 15 T cell receptor beta chains below, sequenced in a study of T cells after yellow fever vaccination. TCRdb recomputed calls from the 5' RACE reads with MiXCR, one row per CDR3 protein. The table records about 340,000 distinct CDR3 sequences, 12% of them present only once. The specimen was CD4+ T cells sorted from PBMCs, collected 15 days after the yellow fever booster vaccination. These TCRs come from a man aged 18 to 35 who received the YFV17D yellow fever vaccine.

There are a few counts of this clonotype. V is TRBV7-3 and J is TRBJ2-5; D uncertain. The length of the CDR3 is 14 residues. V lost 1 base to trimming and J lost 6 bases, with 12 bases between them. Germline CDR1 SGHTA, CDR2 FQGTGA. The CDR3 coding sequence is TGTGCCAGCAGCTTAAGTCCCAGCGCAAAGACCCAGTACTTC. Protein product: CASSLSPSAKTQYF. The entire variable domain, with the rest obtained from reference TRBV7-3 and TRBJ2-5, is as follows: GAGVSQTPSNKVTEKGKYVELRCDPISGHTALYWYRQSLGQGPEFLIYFQGTGAADDSGLPNDRFFAVRPEGSVSTLKIQRTERGDSAVYLCASSLSPSAKTQYFGPGTRLLVL.

This chain connects TRBV9 to TRBJ2-2; TRBD1 might be the D (6 bases). The CDR3 runs 17 residues. The V and J ends lost 4 bases and 7 bases respectively, with 23 bases between them. Germline V gene sequence: CDR1 SGDLS, CDR2 YYNGEE. CDR3 sequence (DNA): TGTGCCAGCAGCCCAACCTCGGGACATAACGGAGGCGGGGAGCTGTTTTTT. Protein product: CASSPTSGHNGGGELFF.

This sequence joins TRBV28 and TRBJ2-1, with 8 positions matching TRBD1. CDR3 length: 15 amino acids. With 7 bases clipped from V and 3 bases from J, the junction kept 8 bases outside the gene matches. The germline gives CDR1 MDHEN, CDR2 SYDVKM. The CDR3 DNA is TGTGCCAGCATCCCCCCCGACAGGGGCTACAATGAGCAGTTCTTC. It codes for CASIPPDRGYNEQFF.

Concerning this clonotype: A much larger clone lies a single base off, so this may be a read error. The chain uses TRBV7-6 and TRBJ2-3; 12 bases align to TRBD2. This CDR3 has 17 amino acids. Germline assignment: CDR1 SGHVS and CDR2 FNYEAQ. The DNA for the CDR3 is TGTGCCAGCAGCTTAGCACTAGCGGGGGGACGCACAGATACGCAGTTTTTT. It yields the protein CASSLALAGGRTDTQFF. Full variable domain (missing parts from reference TRBV7-6 and TRBJ2-3): GAGVSQSPRYKVTKRGQDVALRCDPISGHVSLYWYRQALGQGPEFLTYFNYEAQQDKSGLPNDRFSAERPEGSISTLTIQRTEQRDSAMYRCASSLALAGGRTDTQFFGPGTRLTVL.

This clonotype appeared many times. The chain uses TRBV6-2 or TRBV6-3 and TRBJ2-7; a weak D match, TRBD2 (5 bases). V was pared by 0 bases and J by 7 bases, with 10 bases between. The CDR3 is 13 amino acids. Looked up from germline, CDR1 is MNHEY and CDR2 is SVGEGT. CDR3 in DNA: TGTGCCAGCAGTTACTCCGGGAATAGGGAGCAGTACGTC. It specifies CASSYSGNREQYV.

The chain couples TRBV9 to TRBJ2-1; 7 nucleotides agree with TRBD1. The CDR3 spans 14 residues. Germline assignment: CDR1 SGDLS and CDR2 YYNGEE. V shed 3 bases, J shed 4 bases, and the junction held 4 bases outside the gene matches. CDR3 sequence: CASSGGQRYNEQFF. CDR3 DNA sequence: TGTGCCAGCAGCGGGGGACAGCGTTACAATGAGCAGTTCTTC.

This clonotype was recorded at least ten times. The chain combines TRBV10-3 with TRBJ2-7; a possible D gene is TRBD1 (6 bases). The CDR3 has 13 amino acids. Germline V gene data show CDR1 as ENHRY and CDR2 as SYGVKD. With 10 bases removed from V and 3 bases from J, the gap between germline ends came to 16 bases. The DNA of the CDR3 is TGTGCCACCTCACAGGGCGATCTCTACGAGCAGTACGTC. As protein: CATSQGDLYEQYV.

There are a few counts of this clonotype. The J gene is TRBJ2-3, the V gene TRBV6-5; D is perhaps TRBD2 (6 bases). The V end was cut by 2 bases, the J end by 2 bases, with 8 bases between. CDR1 and CDR2 (germline): MNHEY, SVGAGI. This CDR3 is built from 14 residues. The CDR3 here is CASSYKRATDTQYF. In nucleotides, the CDR3 is TGTGCCAGCAGTTACAAGCGGGCCACAGATACGCAGTATTTT.

The table lists this clonotype with a few counts. The V and J genes are TRBV5-1 and TRBJ1-1; D remains unclear. Germline assignment: CDR1 SGHRS and CDR2 YFSETQ. The CDR3 runs 13 residues. Trimming shortened V by 4 bases and J by 1 base, and 8 bases separated the two germline ends. This chain's CDR3 is CASSAAENTEAFF. The CDR3 nucleotides read TGCGCCAGCAGCGCGGCGGAGAACACTGAAGCTTTCTTT.

As DNA, the CDR3 is TGTGCCACCAGCAGAGATCGTCTAACCCCCGGGGAGCTGTTTTTT. Its protein is CATSRDRLTPGELFF. This chain joins TRBV15 and TRBJ2-2; D not certain. In germline, CDR1 is LNHNV, CDR2 YYDKDF (reference sequence). The CDR3 contains 15 residues. V lost 0 bases and J lost 6, with 11 bases in between.

V is TRBV7-9 and J is TRBJ2-5, with 7 bases fitting TRBD2. Germline V gives CDR1 SEHNR, CDR2 FQNEAQ (reference sequence). V lost 5 bases and J lost 5; bases outside the gene matches: 8. The CDR3 sequence is 14 residues long. CDR3 protein: CASSQTGGAETQYF. The CDR3 region has the DNA TGTGCCAGCAGCCAGACGGGGGGTGCGGAGACCCAGTACTTC.

This clonotype was observed a handful of times. The V call is TRBV4-1, the J call TRBJ1-5; 7 bases map to TRBD1. CDR3 length: 15 residues. The junction had 4 bases not matched to a gene; V was cut back by 3 bases and J by 2 bases. Germline-derived CDR1 and CDR2 are MGHRA and YSYEKL. The CDR3 region is CASSQNRGGNQPQHF. For the CDR3, the DNA is TGCGCCAGCAGCCAGAACAGGGGAGGCAATCAGCCCCAGCATTTT.

The chain uses TRBV20-1 and TRBJ1-2; D remains ambiguous. V gave up 0 bases and J gave up 1 base, with 6 bases separating them. Germline V CDR1 and CDR2: DFQATT, SNEGSKA (reference sequence). The CDR3 runs 13 residues. CDR3 residues: CSARDRINYGYTF. The DNA of the CDR3 is TGCAGTGCTAGAGACAGAATTAACTATGGCTACACCTTC.

This clonotype was counted between two and nine times. CDR3 nucleotides: TGCAGTGCCCCCGCCGGGGCGCATAATGAGCAGTTCTTC. Protein product: CSAPAGAHNEQFF. This sequence joins TRBV20-1 and TRBJ2-1; D may correspond to TRBD1 or TRBD2 (5 bases each). The CDR3 length is 13 residues. V lost 6 bases to trimming and J lost 7 bases, with 16 bases between them. Germline assignment: CDR1 DFQATT and CDR2 SNEGSKA (reference sequence).

The chain carries TRBV4-2 and TRBJ1-3; the D gene is possibly TRBD1 (6 bases). With 1 base removed from V and 0 bases from J, the gap between germline ends came to 10 bases. CDR1 is LGHNA and CDR2 is YNFKEQ in the germline V gene. The CDR3 runs 16 residues. CDR3: CASSQVAGASGNTIYF. DNA of the CDR3: TGTGCCAGCAGCCAAGTTGCAGGGGCCTCTGGAAACACCATATATTTT.